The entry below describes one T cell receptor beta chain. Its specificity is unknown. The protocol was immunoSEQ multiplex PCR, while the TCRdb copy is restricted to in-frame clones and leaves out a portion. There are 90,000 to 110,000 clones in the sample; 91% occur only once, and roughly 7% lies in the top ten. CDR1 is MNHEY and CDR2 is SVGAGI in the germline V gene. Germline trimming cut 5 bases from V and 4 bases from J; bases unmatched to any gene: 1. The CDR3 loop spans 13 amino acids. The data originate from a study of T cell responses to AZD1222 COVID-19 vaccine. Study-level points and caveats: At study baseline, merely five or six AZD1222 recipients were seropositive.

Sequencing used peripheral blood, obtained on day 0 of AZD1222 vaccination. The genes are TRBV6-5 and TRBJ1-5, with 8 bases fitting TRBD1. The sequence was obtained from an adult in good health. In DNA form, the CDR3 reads TGTGCCAGCAGTCGACAGGGGAATCAGCCCCAGCATTTT. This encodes CASSRQGNQPQHF.